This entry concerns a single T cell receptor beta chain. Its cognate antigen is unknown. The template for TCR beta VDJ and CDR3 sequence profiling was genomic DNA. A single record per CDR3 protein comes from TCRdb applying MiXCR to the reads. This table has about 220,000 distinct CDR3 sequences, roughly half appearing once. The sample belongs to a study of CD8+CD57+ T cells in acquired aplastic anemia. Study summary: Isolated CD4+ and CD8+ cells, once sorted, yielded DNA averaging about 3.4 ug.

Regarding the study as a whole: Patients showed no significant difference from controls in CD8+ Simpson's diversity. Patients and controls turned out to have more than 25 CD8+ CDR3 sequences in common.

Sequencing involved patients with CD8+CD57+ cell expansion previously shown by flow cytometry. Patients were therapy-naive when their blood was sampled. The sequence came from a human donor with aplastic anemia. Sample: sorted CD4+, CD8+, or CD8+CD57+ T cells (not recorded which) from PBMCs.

The CDR3 loop is CASSYGRDVDYGYTF. CDR3 nucleotide sequence: TGTGCCAGCAGTTACGGCAGGGATGTGGACTATGGCTACACCTTC. The chain uses TRBV6-5 and TRBJ1-2; D possibly corresponds to TRBD1 (5 bases). Germline V CDR1 and CDR2: MNHEY, SVGAGI. The CDR3 loop spans 15 amino acids. V dropped 2 bases and J dropped 3 bases, with 13 bases sitting between them.